A selection of T cell receptor beta chains follows, all from one sample in a study of identical twins. TCRdb independently ran MiXCR on the 5' RACE reads; one entry per CDR3 protein. The sample carries approximately 600,000 distinct CDR3 sequences, roughly 6.6% recorded once. This sample also belongs to another study, concerning yellow fever vaccine responses in identical twins.

The sample taken for sequencing was PBMCs. The origin of the receptors is a woman under 30 in good health. CDR3s include the opening cysteine and the closing phenylalanine or tryptophan. The D gene is left open where the match is weak. The listing skips clone size in some rows; elsewhere it reads once, few, many or a size class.

>TRBJ2-1|NA|many|TRBV5-1
CASSLGLDYWNEQFF
>TRBJ2-1|NA|NA|TRBV12-3/TRBV12-4
CASSSTQRYGYNEQFF
>TRBJ2-1|NA|few|TRBV4-2
CASSQDRPFTSFDEQFF
>TRBJ2-1|NA|many|TRBV5-1
CASSVQGGDYNEQFF
>TRBJ2-2|NA|many|TRBV3-1
CASSRARSPGELFF
>TRBJ1-1|TRBD1|many|TRBV12-3/TRBV12-4
CASSLTGAEAFF
>TRBJ2-5|NA|many|TRBV29-1
CSVERVGETQYF
>TRBJ2-1|TRBD2|many|TRBV5-1
CASNLGTSGSNEQFF
>TRBJ2-4|NA|NA|TRBV12-3/TRBV12-4
CASSLDHSSLQYF
>TRBJ2-2|NA|few|TRBV12-3/TRBV12-4
CASTPSQNTGELFF
>TRBJ1-1|NA|NA|TRBV20-1
CSASGPNTEAFF
>TRBJ2-7|TRBD1|NA|TRBV18
CASSSPRTGGTYEQYF
>TRBJ1-1|TRBD1|NA|TRBV18
CASSPLTGGSNTEAFF
>TRBJ2-1|TRBD2|few|TRBV4-1
CASSQDFAGAFNEQFF
>TRBJ2-3|NA|NA|TRBV7-2
CASSFLGRHNTDTQYF
>TRBJ2-1|TRBD1|NA|TRBV28
CASRSYRGPTYNEQFF
>TRBJ2-1|TRBD2|few|TRBV5-1
CASSPPLAGDNEQFF
>TRBJ2-7|TRBD2|few|TRBV28
CASTTSGSYEQYF
>TRBJ2-7|TRBD2|many|TRBV6-2/TRBV6-3
CASSQTSGRYEQYF
>TRBJ2-5|TRBD2|few|TRBV20-1
CSATSSGGYQETQYF
>TRBJ1-5|NA|many|TRBV21-1
CASHHPRQVNQPQHF
>TRBJ2-1|TRBD2|many|TRBV7-3
CASSELAGGILGYNEQFF
>TRBJ1-1|TRBD1|few|TRBV4-1
CASSQGQGGGTEAFF
>TRBJ1-2|NA|NA|TRBV5-6
CASTKGGYGYTF
>TRBJ2-2|NA|NA|TRBV28
CASSLPSVNTGGLFF
>TRBJ1-1|NA|many|TRBV12-3/TRBV12-4
CASSLWGAEAFF
>TRBJ2-3|TRBD2|few|TRBV20-1
CSGGGGLVPDTQYF
>TRBJ1-6|NA|many|TRBV11-2
CASSLLYSPLHF
>TRBJ2-7|TRBD1|many|TRBV12-3/TRBV12-4
CASSLGQGRYEQYF
>TRBJ1-5|NA|NA|TRBV12-3/TRBV12-4
CASTRTGGGNQPQHF
>TRBJ1-5|NA|NA|TRBV20-1
CSARLGPFNQPQHF
>TRBJ1-1|NA|NA|TRBV10-3
CAISGGSGNTEAFF
>TRBJ2-1|TRBD2|few|TRBV15
CATSRDLGLAGAGEQFF
>TRBJ2-2|TRBD2|NA|TRBV3-1
CASSFTSGGQNTGELFF
>TRBJ2-1|TRBD2|NA|TRBV7-9
CASSGRLAGGPGEQFF
>TRBJ2-5|TRBD2|NA|TRBV15
CATSRDRTGGETQYF
>TRBJ2-3|TRBD2|many|TRBV2
CASRGQRLAGGLTDTQYF
>TRBJ2-7|NA|many|TRBV14
CASSQDEGREQYF
>TRBJ1-6|NA|many|TRBV5-1
CASSSQAYNSPLHF
>TRBJ1-1|NA|few|TRBV3-1
CASSQNGPHTEAFF
>TRBJ2-1|TRBD1|many|TRBV20-1
CSSDRGNYNEQFF
>TRBJ2-7|NA|NA|TRBV20-1
CSARDLVVGGGDEQYF
>TRBJ1-2|NA|NA|TRBV7-9
CASSSALGFYGYTF
>TRBJ1-6|NA|NA|TRBV4-1
CASSQGARGSPLHF
>TRBJ2-3|NA|few|TRBV12-3/TRBV12-4
CASGPKAQYF
>TRBJ2-1|TRBD2|NA|TRBV7-9
CASSRRASGLIGDEQFF
>TRBJ2-1|TRBD1|NA|TRBV15
CATSNPRPYQGVVSRLEQFF
>TRBJ2-3|NA|NA|TRBV7-9
CASSFPKETSTDTQYF
>TRBJ2-2|TRBD2|few|TRBV10-3
CAIKRGLAANTGELFF